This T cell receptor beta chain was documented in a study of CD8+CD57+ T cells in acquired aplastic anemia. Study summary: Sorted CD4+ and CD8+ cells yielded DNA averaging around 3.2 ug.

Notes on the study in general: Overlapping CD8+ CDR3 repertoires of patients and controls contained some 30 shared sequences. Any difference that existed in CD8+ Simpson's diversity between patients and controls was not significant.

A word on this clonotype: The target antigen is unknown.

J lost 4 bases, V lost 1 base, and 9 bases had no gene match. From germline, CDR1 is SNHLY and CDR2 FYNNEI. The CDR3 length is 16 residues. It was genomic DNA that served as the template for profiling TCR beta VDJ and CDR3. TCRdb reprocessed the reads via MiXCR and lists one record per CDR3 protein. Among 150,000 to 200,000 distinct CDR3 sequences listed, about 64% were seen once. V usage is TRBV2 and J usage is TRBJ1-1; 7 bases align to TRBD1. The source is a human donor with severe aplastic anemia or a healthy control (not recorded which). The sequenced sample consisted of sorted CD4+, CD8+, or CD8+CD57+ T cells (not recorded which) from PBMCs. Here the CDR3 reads CASSEGDSVRGTEAFF. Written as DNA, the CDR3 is TGTGCCAGCAGTGAAGGGGACAGCGTTCGGGGCACTGAAGCTTTCTTT.